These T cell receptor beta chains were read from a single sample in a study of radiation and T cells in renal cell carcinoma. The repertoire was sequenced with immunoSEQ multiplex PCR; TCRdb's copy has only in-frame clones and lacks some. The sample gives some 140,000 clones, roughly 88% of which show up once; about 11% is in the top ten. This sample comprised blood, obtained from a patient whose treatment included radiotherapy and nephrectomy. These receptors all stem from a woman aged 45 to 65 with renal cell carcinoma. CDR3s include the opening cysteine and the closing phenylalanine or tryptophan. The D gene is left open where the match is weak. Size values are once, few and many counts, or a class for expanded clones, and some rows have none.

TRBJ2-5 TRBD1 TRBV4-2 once TGTGCCAGCAGCCCGTGGACAGGGGACCTATTGGAGACCCAGTACTTC CASSPWTGDLLETQYF
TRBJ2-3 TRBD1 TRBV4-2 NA TGTGCCAGCAGCCAAGACACAGGGGGAACAGATACGCAGTATTTT CASSQDTGGTDTQYF
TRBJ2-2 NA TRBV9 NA TGTGCCAGCAGCGTAGCGGGGGACCTCACCGGGGAGCTGTTTTTT CASSVAGDLTGELFF
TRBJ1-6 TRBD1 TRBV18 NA TGTGCCAGCTCACCCGGGACAGGGAATAATTCACCCCTCCACTTT CASSPGTGNNSPLHF
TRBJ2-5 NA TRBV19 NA TGTGCCAGTAGTATGGCGGGGGCCCAAGAGACCCAGTACTTC CASSMAGAQETQYF
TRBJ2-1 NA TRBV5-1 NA TGCGCCAGCAGCTTGGGAGGTGGAGCCCATGAGCAGTTCTTC CASSLGGGAHEQFF
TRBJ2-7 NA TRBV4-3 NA TGCGCCAGCAGCCAGGGCCGGGCGGGCGAGCAGTACTTC CASSQGRAGEQYF
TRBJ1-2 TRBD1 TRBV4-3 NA TGCGCCAGCAGCCAAGTCGCGGACAGGGATAACTATGGCTACACCTTC CASSQVADRDNYGYTF
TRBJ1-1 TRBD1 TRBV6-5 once TGTGCCAGCAGTTACGGGGCAGGGGGCTCGAGAGCTTTCTTT CASSYGAGGSRAFF
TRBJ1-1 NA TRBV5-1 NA TGCGCCAGCAGCTACTCGAGGGGAGACACTGAAGCTTTCTTT CASSYSRGDTEAFF
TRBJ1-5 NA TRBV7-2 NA TGTGCCAGCACCCCGCGGCAGTATAGCAATCAGCCCCAGCATTTT CASTPRQYSNQPQHF
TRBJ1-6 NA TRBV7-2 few TGTGCCAGCAGCGACATGGGGTATTCACCCCTCCACTTT CASSDMGYSPLHF
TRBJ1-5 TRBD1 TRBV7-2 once TGTGCCAGCAGCCCGTCGACAGGGAACAATCAGCCCCAGCATTTT CASSPSTGNNQPQHF
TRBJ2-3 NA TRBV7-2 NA TGTGCCAGCAGTACCCAACTGAACACAGATACGCAGTATTTT CASSTQLNTDTQYF
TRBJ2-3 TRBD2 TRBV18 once TGTGCCAGCTCACCCCCTAGCGGGGGGCCTAGCACAGATACGCAGTATTTT CASSPPSGGPSTDTQYF
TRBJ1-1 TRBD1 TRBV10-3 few TGTGCCATCAGTAGACAGGGTCTGAACACTGAAGCTTTCTTT CAISRQGLNTEAFF
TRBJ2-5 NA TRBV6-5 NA TGTGCCAGCAGTTACAACAGACAAGAGACCCAGTACTTC CASSYNRQETQYF
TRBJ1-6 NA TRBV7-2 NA TGTGCCAGCAGCTTAGTGTCGACGGAGAATTCACCCCTCCACTTT CASSLVSTENSPLHF
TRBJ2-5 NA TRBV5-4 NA TGTGCCAGCAGCTTTTCGGGGGCCCAAGAGACCCAGTACTTC CASSFSGAQETQYF
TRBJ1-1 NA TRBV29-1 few TGCAGCGTTGAAGGGGCAGGGTCAGGAACTGAAGCTTTCTTT CSVEGAGSGTEAFF
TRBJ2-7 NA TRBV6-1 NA TGTGCCAGCAGTGAAGAGGTGGGGGCCTCCTCCTACGAGCAGTACTTC CASSEEVGASSYEQYF
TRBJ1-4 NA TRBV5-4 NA TGTGCCAGCAGCTCCGAAGCGGGCCAGAATGAAAAACTGTTTTTT CASSSEAGQNEKLFF
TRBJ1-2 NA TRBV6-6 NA TGTGCCAGCAGGCCGTTCAAACCGGGACTGAGCTATGGCTACACCTTC CASRPFKPGLSYGYTF
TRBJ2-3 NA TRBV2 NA TGTGCCAGCAGTGAGCAAATAGGGGGCACAGATACGCAGTATTTT CASSEQIGGTDTQYF
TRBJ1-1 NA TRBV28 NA TGTGCCAGCAGTTTCTTCACAATGAACACTGAAGCTTTCTTT CASSFFTMNTEAFF
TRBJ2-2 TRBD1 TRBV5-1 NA TGCGCCAGCAGCTTGGAGGGACAGGGTAACACCGGGGAGCTGTTTTTT CASSLEGQGNTGELFF
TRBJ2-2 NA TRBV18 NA TGTGCCAGCTCACCCCGAAGCGGTAACACCGGGGAGCTGTTTTTT CASSPRSGNTGELFF
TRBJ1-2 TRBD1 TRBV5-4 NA TGTGCCAGCAGCTTGGGTGGGGACAGGCCTTATGGCTACACCTTC CASSLGGDRPYGYTF
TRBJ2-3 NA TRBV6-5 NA TGTGCCAGCAGTTACAGTGGGGGCGGGGAAGATACGCAGTATTTT CASSYSGGGEDTQYF
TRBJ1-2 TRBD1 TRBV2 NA TGTGCCAGCAGACAATTTGGGACAGGGACATATGGCTACACCTTC CASRQFGTGTYGYTF
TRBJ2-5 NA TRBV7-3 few TGTGCCAGCAGCTTAACGGGATTAGCGGCTCAAGAGACCCAGTACTTC CASSLTGLAAQETQYF
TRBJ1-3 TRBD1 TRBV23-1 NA TGCGCCAGCAGTCAATCGGAAGATTCTGAAGACAGGGCCTACGGAAACACCATATATTTT CASSQSEDSEDRAYGNTIYF
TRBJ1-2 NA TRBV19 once TGTGCCAGTAGTACAGGAGTCAACCTCTACACCTTC CASSTGVNLYTF